This T cell receptor (beta chain) was obtained from a study of cytomegalovirus exposure and HLA in healthy donors (TCRdb year 2017). Looking at the study overall: According to an earlier analysis of 587 of the donors, 150 million to 200 million T cells yielded roughly 110 million unique TCR beta sequences and approximately 300 Gb of sequence data. Donor age, sex, ethnicity and CMV serostatus were compiled alongside the repertoire data. Every discovery cohort repertoire had been produced on one sequencing platform. The study used immunosequencing to profile the T cell repertoires of 666 subjects and linked those repertoires to cytomegalovirus serostatus. Across about 370 genotyped donors of the cohort, an average of roughly 250,000 unique TCR beta nucleotide sequences per donor were sequenced, and roughly a sixth of those sequences were non-productive. In the later analysis, no new phenotypic data were used to find candidate immune exposures; instead, reliance was placed on TCR beta sequences and their occurrence across donors. In a later analysis, previously published TCR beta repertoires from 670 or so donors were re-analyzed and high-resolution HLA genotyping was added so that TCR occurrence patterns could be studied. The study was designed to test whether signatures of past pathogen exposure could be identified by cataloging public T cell receptors. The number of donors typed differed by locus, with roughly 620-630 for A, B, C, DRB1 and DQB1, roughly 520 for DQA1, over 600 for DPA1, and roughly 450 for DPB1. The genetic ancestry cluster associated with self-reported Caucasian donors included about 81% of the 398 genotyped donors. High-throughput TCR immunosequencing, statistical association of individual TCRs with disease status, and machine learning were combined to predict cytomegalovirus infection status. An earlier analysis of some 500 of the donors used high-throughput TCR beta sequencing to judge whether each TCR beta V gene segment behaved as functional or pseudogenic. A separate validation cohort of over 95 different subjects was used in addition to the 666-subject first cohort. In a later genetic analysis, genome-wide SNP genotypes for about 55% of the roughly 700 donors were used, and that subset was treated as a discovery cohort. Roughly 5 DR-DQ haplotypes were handled as single units for association and clustering because linkage in the cohort was strong. Class I and class II HLA loci were covered by the typing at four-digit resolution. An early release that covered some 640 HLA-typed donors contained about 300 gigabases of sequencing data and 70 million to 100 million unique TCR sequences.

The cohort was made up of hundreds of healthy bone marrow donors. At the time of sampling, every cohort member was nominally healthy, though immune exposures that went unrecorded were likely present. The donor was CMV seronegative and was included in the group of around 320 seronegative cohort members. A peripheral blood sample was collected from each donor, and TCR beta sequencing was performed on peripheral blood mononuclear cells. Genomic DNA was extracted from the blood cell samples with the Qiagen DNeasy Blood Extraction Kit. Libraries were prepared through the immunoSEQ multiplex PCR assay. A mixture of 60 forward primers for TCR Vbeta segments and 13 reverse primers for TCR Jbeta segments was used in the multiplex PCR. The CDR3 region of rearranged TCR beta genes was amplified from genomic DNA with a multiplex PCR assay. The amplified TCR beta libraries were sequenced on the Illumina HiSeq System as 87-base-pair reads. Concerning the study's data processing: Across the roughly 600 repertoires, a later analysis counted tens of millions of unique TCR beta chains, 9 million to 14 million of which were shared by at least two donors. To remove PCR and sequencing errors, raw reads were error-corrected and collapsed into unique sequences using a nearest-neighbor algorithm that merged closely related sequences. V, D and J gene segments were assigned by aligning CDR3 sequences to IMGT reference sequences. For a sequence to be retained, a match of at least six nucleotides to both a V gene segment and a J gene segment was required. Rearrangements were called productive when the CDR3 lacked stop codons and stayed in frame with V and J; all others were non-productive. Following IMGT convention, CDR3 was defined as the stretch from the second conserved V-encoded cysteine to the conserved J-encoded phenylalanine. Sequences without an unambiguous match to a single V gene segment were excluded from the earlier analysis of approximately 560 of the donors. In an earlier analysis of some 590 of the donors, a V segment was called functional when productive rearrangements were above 56.7%, and segregating when the standard deviation between donors exceeded 5%. A statistical classification framework was built to diagnose cytomegalovirus status from the catalog of TCR beta chain sequences. In a later analysis, V and J genes were assigned by comparing TCR nucleotide sequences against IMGT/GENE-DB human TR gene sequences. In a later analysis, CDR3 sequences and most-parsimonious VDJ recombination scenarios were assigned using the TCRdist pipeline. In a later analysis, each TCR beta chain was defined by its CDR3 amino acid sequence together with its V-gene family, and reads without a unique V-gene family were excluded. As a way to deal with suspected cross-contamination and a sequencing artifact, a later analysis dropped roughly 620 nucleotide sequences that were highly shared and had low generation probability. For each public chain, a later analysis derived a clonal expansion index from normalized ranks of inferred template counts within each repertoire. In a later analysis, generation probabilities were computed using a VDJ recombination model fitted to out-of-frame rearrangements, and the results were checked against IGoR. In a later analysis, hypergeometric tests were used to score TCR-TCR, TCR-HLA and TCR-CMV co-occurrence, with a repertoire-size bias correction applied to TCR pairs. A later analysis estimated false discovery rates by permuting HLA or CMV assignments 20 times. In a later analysis, co-occurring TCRs were grouped using DBSCAN, and TCRdist sequence similarity was added for clustering within HLA-allele-positive subsets. Co-occurrence clustering excluded repertoires with fewer than 30,000 or more than 120,000 public chains, plus five with anomalous nucleotide sharing. TCRdb's version of the immuneACCESS table is confined to in-frame rearrangements and falls short of the full clone set. An unresolved V gene accounts for under half of the shortfall where checked; the remainder is of unknown origin. D and trimming come from the DNA, and the V and J calls and clone size come from that table. The sample profile shows more than 110,000 clones; 70% to 75% of them were found once. The ten largest clonotypes hold 1.5% to 2% of the sample.

Paper-wide results and their limitations: A further reported finding was that TCR beta sequences accurately predicted the HLA-A and HLA-B alleles for most subjects in the first cohort. When HLA alleles, especially DR and DQ, strongly co-occurred, attributing TCR associations to individual alleles was difficult. An earlier analysis of approximately 540 of the donors showed that most TCR beta V segments appeared in productive rearrangements either about 90% or about 30% of the time, which broadly matched IMGT annotations. A total of 150 or so TCR beta chains were listed by the study as associated with cytomegalovirus. Over 15 rarely observed V segments, including chromosome 9 orphons, were excluded from the earlier analysis of 550 to 700 of the donors because counts were too low. For the cohort, immune exposure information was limited to CMV serostatus. HLA typing was unavailable for some donors at each locus, so association tests used only the typed subset. A cluster of highly shared sequence variants was judged likely to represent a technical artifact of the sequencing pipeline. According to a later analysis, parvovirus B19, influenza, CMV and Epstein-Barr virus appeared linked to several top co-occurrence clusters. In a later genetic analysis, fewer N-insertions in productive TCRs were reported among donors in an Asian-associated ancestry cluster than the approximately 630-donor mean. Some IMGT-functional V segments, including TRBV6-2 and TRBV6-3, could not be distinguished by the 87-base-pair reads and were therefore excluded. The authors suggested that the approach could potentially be extended to other disease states and immunological phenotypes. Most CMV-associated TCR beta chains appeared to be HLA-restricted in a later analysis, and the HLA associations seemed to be driven largely by CMV exposure. Specific HLA alleles were associated with around 18,000 TCR beta sequences at a false discovery rate of 0.05 in a later analysis. Cytomegalovirus status was reported to be diagnosed by the classifier with high specificity and sensitivity in both the original and validation cohorts. Correlated functional status among segregating V segments might be attributable to linkage disequilibrium, but an unknown experimental factor could not be ruled out. V-gene and J-gene trimming of TCR beta chains was associated with a missense DCLRE1C variant in a later genetic analysis, and the association was replicated in an independent cohort. Only TCR beta chains were sequenced in this cohort, and the absence of alpha or paired-chain data limited detectable features. According to a later analysis, TCR association rates differed among HLA loci, with DRB1 alleles showing the most associated TCRs and HLA-C alleles showing the fewest. A few of the identified cytomegalovirus-associated TCR beta chains were confirmed in vitro to be specific for cytomegalovirus antigens. Presence/absence analyses assumed roughly uniform sequencing depth across donors, an assumption that may not hold. While some public TCRs were present in many individuals, most TCR sequences turned up only very rarely across donors. Compared with equally common non-associated chains, HLA-associated TCR beta chains in a later analysis were more clonally expanded and had lower generation probabilities.

On this clone: Its antigen target is currently unknown. Nothing much larger sits one base from this clone, and base qualities are not available.

The junction shows trimming of 2 bases on V and 8 bases on J, plus 7 bases between the germline ends. Based on the germline V gene, the CDR1 and CDR2 sequences are KGHSH and LQKENI. The CDR3, from cysteine to phenylalanine, totals 13 residues. The read is trimmed to its CDR3 DNA, 39 bases read in frame from base 1. The sample taken for sequencing was PBMCs. The chain uses TRBV18 and TRBJ1-6; there is no confident call for the D gene. The TCR was taken from a woman aged 25 to 45 in good health and CMV-seronegative. The base sequence is TGTGCCAGCTCACCAGGGCAGGATTCACCCCTCCACTTT. Translated, this is CASSPGQDSPLHF.